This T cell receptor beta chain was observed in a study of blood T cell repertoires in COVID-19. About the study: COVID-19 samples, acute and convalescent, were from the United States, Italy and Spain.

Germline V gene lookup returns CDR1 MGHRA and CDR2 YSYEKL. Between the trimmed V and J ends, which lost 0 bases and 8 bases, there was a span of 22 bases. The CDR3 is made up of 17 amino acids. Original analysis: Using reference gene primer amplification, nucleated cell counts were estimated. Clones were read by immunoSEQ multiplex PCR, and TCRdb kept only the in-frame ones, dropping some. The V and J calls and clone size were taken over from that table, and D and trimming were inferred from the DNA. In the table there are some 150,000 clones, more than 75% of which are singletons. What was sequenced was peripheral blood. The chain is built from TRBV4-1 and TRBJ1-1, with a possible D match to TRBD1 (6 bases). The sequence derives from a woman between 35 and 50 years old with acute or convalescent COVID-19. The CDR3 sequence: CASSQDRGGRDVTEAFF. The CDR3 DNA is TGCGCCAGCAGCCAAGATCGTGGGGGCAGGGACGTTACCGAAGCTTTCTTT.